The 10 T cell receptor beta chains listed next were all sequenced from one sample in a study of cytomegalovirus exposure and HLA in healthy donors. The assay was immunoSEQ multiplex PCR, and TCRdb's table has in-frame clones only and misses some. Found here are about 360,000 clones, roughly 90% of them singletons; the top ten hold 0.83%. The sequencing input was PBMCs. These receptors all stem from a woman under 30 in good health and CMV-seronegative.

V usage is TRBV6-6 and J usage is TRBJ1-3, with D unresolved. Per the germline V gene, CDR1 is MNHNY and CDR2 is SVGAGI (reference sequence). V was pared by 4 bases and J by 6 bases, with 4 bases between. This CDR3 has 11 residues. CDR3 coding DNA: TGTGCCAGCAGTTTTCTAAACACCATATATTTT. It encodes CASSFLNTIYF.

This clone was picked up a small number of times. J is TRBJ1-5 and V is TRBV28; 8 bases map to TRBD1. Germline V gives CDR1 MDHEN, CDR2 SYDVKM. CDR3 size: 15 residues. With 6 bases clipped from V and 5 bases from J, the junction kept 9 bases outside the gene matches. CDR3 residues: CASSPQGAGYQPQHF. DNA of the CDR3: TGTGCCAGCAGCCCTCAGGGGGCAGGGTATCAGCCCCAGCATTTT.

This clone was found a few times. The chain has TRBV5-1 and TRBJ1-2; possibly TRBD1 for D (5 bases). The CDR3 runs 14 residues. Per germline, CDR1 SGHRS and CDR2 YFSETQ. V lost 2 bases and J 2 bases, leaving 10 bases between the germline ends. The CDR3 reads CASSFERGNYGYTF. The CDR3 nucleotides are TGCGCCAGCAGCTTTGAAAGGGGAAACTATGGCTACACCTTC.

V is TRBV9 and J is TRBJ1-2; D gene unclear. This CDR3 region has 13 residues. Deletions cut 0 bases from V and 6 bases from J, with 9 bases between. Germline V gene sequence: CDR1 SGDLS, CDR2 YYNGEE. The CDR3 DNA reads as TGTGCCAGCAGCGTAGAATCGGGGAATGGCTACACCTTC. Residues: CASSVESGNGYTF.

V is TRBV19 and J is TRBJ1-3; TRBD1 matches at 9 bases. V trimming: 8 bases; J trimming: 8 bases; junction bases outside the gene matches: 4. Germline V gene data show CDR1 as LNHDA and CDR2 as SQIVND (reference sequence). The CDR3 contains 12 residues. The CDR3 DNA reads as TGTGCCAGTCGGGACAGGGATCACACCATATATTTT. It yields the protein CASRDRDHTIYF.

This chain uses TRBV27 with TRBJ2-7; no reliable D call. V was shortened by 4 bases and J by 2 bases, with 12 bases between the two germline ends. Germline V gene lookup returns CDR1 MNHEY and CDR2 SMNVEV (reference sequence). This CDR3 is 14 amino acids long. The CDR3 spells CASSWAGRTYEQYF. The CDR3 coding sequence is TGTGCCAGCAGTTGGGCAGGTCGCACCTACGAGCAGTACTTC.

This rearrangement joins TRBV29-1 to TRBJ1-1; no reliable D call. CDR1 SQVTM and CDR2 ANQGSEA come from the germline V gene. This CDR3 contains 13 residues. V lost 4 bases to trimming and J lost 0 bases, with 9 bases between them. The CDR3: CSVVWSVNTEAFF. In DNA form, the CDR3 reads TGCAGCGTTGTGTGGAGCGTGAACACTGAAGCTTTCTTT. The full variable domain, completed using reference TRBV29-1 and TRBJ1-1, is SAVISQKPSRDICQRGTSLTIQCQVDSQVTMMFWYRQQPGQSLTLIATANQGSEATYESGFVIDKFPISRPNLTFSTLTVSNMSPEDSSIYLCSVVWSVNTEAFFGQGTRLTVV.

The chain employs TRBV19 and TRBJ2-4; 7 positions match TRBD2. Germline values: CDR1 LNHDA, CDR2 SQIVND (reference sequence). The CDR3 totals 15 residues. Trimming took 5 bases from V and 2 from J; bases not matched to a gene: 6. Here the CDR3 reads CASSSAGVPKNIQYF. The CDR3 coding sequence is TGTGCCAGTAGTTCTGCGGGAGTCCCCAAAAACATTCAGTACTTC.

The chain joins TRBV4-1 to TRBJ1-2, with TRBD1 as a possible D gene (5 bases). Germline CDR1 and CDR2: MGHRA and YSYEKL. The V end was cut by 0 bases, the J end by 7 bases, with 24 bases between. CDR3 length: 18 residues. This CDR3 reads CASSQEPYGGRAVSGYTF. The CDR3 DNA reads TGCGCCAGCAGCCAAGAACCCTACGGGGGTAGGGCCGTAAGTGGCTACACCTTC.

This CDR3 reads CASSLVRRGQSRANVLTF. In nucleotides, the CDR3 is TGTGCCAGCAGCCTGGTCAGACGAGGACAAAGTCGGGCCAACGTCCTGACTTTC. The V gene is TRBV7-1, the J gene TRBJ2-6; D possibly corresponds to TRBD1 (5 bases). TRBV7-1 is annotated as an ORF whose role is uncertain. V was cut by 5 bases and J by 5 bases, with 22 bases left in between. The CDR3 has 18 amino acids.